The T cell receptor (beta chain) under discussion was sequenced for a study of blood T cells in healthy people across ages. Through a sample-barcoded 5' primer and a J-beta primer mix, a second PCR was run for roughly 7 to 11 cycles. One entry per CDR3 protein results from TCRdb running MiXCR on the 5' RACE reads. The table records 1.5 million to 2 million distinct CDR3 sequences, about 30% of them present only once. There are 13 residues in the CDR3. The V end was cut by 3 bases, the J end by 6 bases, with 15 bases between. Per germline, CDR1 DFQATT and CDR2 SNEGSKA (reference sequence). The source of this sequence is a woman in her thirties in good health. Sequencing used blood. The rearrangement links TRBV20-1 to TRBJ2-7; tentatively, D is TRBD2 (5 bases). The CDR3 loop is CSASLARDIEQYF. In DNA form, the CDR3 reads TGCAGTGCTAGTCTGGCCCGGGATATCGAGCAGTACTTC.